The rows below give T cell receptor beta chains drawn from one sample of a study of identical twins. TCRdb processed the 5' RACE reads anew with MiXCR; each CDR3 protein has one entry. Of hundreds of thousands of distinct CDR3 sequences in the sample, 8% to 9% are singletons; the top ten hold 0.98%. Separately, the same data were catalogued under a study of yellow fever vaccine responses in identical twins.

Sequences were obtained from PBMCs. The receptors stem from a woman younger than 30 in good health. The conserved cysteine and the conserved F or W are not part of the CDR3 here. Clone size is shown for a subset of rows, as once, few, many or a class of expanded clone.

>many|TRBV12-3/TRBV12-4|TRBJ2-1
ASSLTSGYNEQF
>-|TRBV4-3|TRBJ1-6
ASSQGRVSYNSPLH
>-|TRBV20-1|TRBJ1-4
SARDRANGKLF
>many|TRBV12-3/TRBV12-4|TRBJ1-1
ASRTTSRTEAF
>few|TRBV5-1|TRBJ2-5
ASSEWTGQETQY
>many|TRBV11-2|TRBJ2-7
ASSFKLAGRTYEQY
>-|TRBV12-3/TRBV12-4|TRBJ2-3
ASSLTLSTDTQY
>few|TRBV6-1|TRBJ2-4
ASSLYRERGDTKNIQY
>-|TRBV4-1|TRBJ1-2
ASSQDISRDYGYT
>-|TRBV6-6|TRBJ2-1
ASGVGSYNEQF
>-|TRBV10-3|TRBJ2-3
AISESRWGLGDTQY